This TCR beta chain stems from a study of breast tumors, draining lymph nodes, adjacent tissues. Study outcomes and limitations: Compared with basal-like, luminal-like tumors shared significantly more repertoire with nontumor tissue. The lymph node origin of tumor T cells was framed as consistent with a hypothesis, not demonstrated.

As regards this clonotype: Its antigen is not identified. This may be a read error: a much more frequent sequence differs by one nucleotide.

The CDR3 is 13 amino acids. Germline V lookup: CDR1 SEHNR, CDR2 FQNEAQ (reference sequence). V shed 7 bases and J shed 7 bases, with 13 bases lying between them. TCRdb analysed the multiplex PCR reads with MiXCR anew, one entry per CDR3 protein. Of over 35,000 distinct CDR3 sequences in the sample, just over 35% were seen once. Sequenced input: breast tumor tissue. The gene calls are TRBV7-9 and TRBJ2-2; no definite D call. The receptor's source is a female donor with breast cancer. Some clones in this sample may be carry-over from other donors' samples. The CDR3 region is CASNSRTSGELFF. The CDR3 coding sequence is TGTGCCAGCAACTCCCGGACCAGCGGGGAGCTGTTTTTT.